The rows below give T cell receptor beta chains drawn from one sample of a study of CD8 T cells in Susac syndrome. TCRdb reprocessed the immunoSEQ multiplex PCR reads via MiXCR and lists one record per CDR3 protein. The sample lists a few hundred thousand distinct CDR3 sequences, approximately 85% occurring once. Sequences were obtained from CD8+ T cells from PBMCs. The receptors stem from a human donor with multiple sclerosis. Each CDR3 is given with its conserved first and last residue. D genes are given only for firm matches. Size tells how often a clone was seen (once, few, many) or the class of an expanded clone, and some rows leave it out.

d_call	j_call	v_call	clone_size	cdr3_nt	cdr3_aa
TRBD2	TRBJ2-3	TRBV20-1	NA	TGCAGTGCTTACGCCTCAGAGCGGGGGAACACAGATACGCAGTATTTT	CSAYASERGNTDTQYF
NA	TRBJ1-6	TRBV4-1	NA	TGCGCCAGCAGCCTAGCTGGGGGCCGTCTGGCACCCCTCCACTTT	CASSLAGGRLAPLHF
NA	TRBJ1-5	TRBV19	NA	TGTGCCAGTAGTATAGATCCGAGGGGTGATCAGCCCCAGCATTTT	CASSIDPRGDQPQHF
NA	TRBJ1-1	TRBV10-3	NA	TGTGCCATCGGGACGGGTTACATGAACACTGAAGCTTTCTTT	CAIGTGYMNTEAFF
NA	TRBJ1-6	TRBV6-4	once	TGTGCCAGCAGTTTACAGGATAATTCACCCCTCCACTTT	CASSLQDNSPLHF
NA	TRBJ1-2	TRBV10-3	NA	TGTGCCATCAGTGAGCAGGTCAGGACAAACTATGGCTACACCTTC	CAISEQVRTNYGYTF
NA	TRBJ2-7	TRBV28	once	TGTGCCAGCATAGGTCCGAGCGACGAGCAGTACTTC	CASIGPSDEQYF
NA	TRBJ2-7	TRBV9	NA	TGTGCCAGCAGCGCGACGCTAGAGCCGGCATACGAGCAGTACTTC	CASSATLEPAYEQYF
NA	TRBJ1-5	TRBV3-1	NA	TGTGCCAGCAGCCTACCGGGTCAGCCCCAGCATTTT	CASSLPGQPQHF
NA	TRBJ2-7	TRBV5-6	NA	TGTGCCAGCAGCCCGACAGGACCCACCGACGAGCAGTACTTC	CASSPTGPTDEQYF
NA	TRBJ2-7	TRBV30	NA	TGTGCCTGGAGTGTGGAGATGAACACGGGCGAGCAGTACTTC	CAWSVEMNTGEQYF
TRBD1	TRBJ2-5	TRBV6-6	NA	TGTGCCAGCAGTTCAGGTCAGGGGGCGCGGGAGACCCAGTACTTC	CASSSGQGARETQYF
NA	TRBJ1-3	TRBV7-2	few	TGTGCCAGCAGCTTAGGACAGAGCTCTGGAAACACCATATATTTT	CASSLGQSSGNTIYF
NA	TRBJ2-7	TRBV29-1	NA	TGCAGCGGGGGAGGTTACGGAGACAAGGGGCCCTACGAGCAGTACTTC	CSGGGYGDKGPYEQYF
NA	TRBJ2-7	TRBV20-1	NA	TGCAGTGCTAGAGAGAGGGAATCCAACGACGAGCAGTACTTC	CSARERESNDEQYF
NA	TRBJ2-1	TRBV7-9	NA	TGTGCCAGCAGGGGACCCCCCGCCCAGCAGTTCTTC	CASRGPPAQQFF
NA	TRBJ2-3	TRBV27	NA	TGTGCCAGCAGCCCCACGTCCTTAGATACGCAGTATTTT	CASSPTSLDTQYF
NA	TRBJ2-2	TRBV19	NA	TGTGCCGTCTACGCCGGGGAGCTGTTTTTT	CAVYAGELFF
NA	TRBJ1-6	TRBV3-1	NA	TGTGCCAGCAGCCAAGACGGGCTTTACGACTCACCCCTCCACTTT	CASSQDGLYDSPLHF
TRBD1	TRBJ2-5	TRBV7-9	NA	TGTGCCAGCAGCCGGACAGGGGTCCAACAAGAGACCCAGTACTTC	CASSRTGVQQETQYF
NA	TRBJ2-2	TRBV2	NA	TGTGCCAGCATGAGAAACACCGGGGAGCTGTTTTTT	CASMRNTGELFF
NA	TRBJ2-7	TRBV27	NA	TGTGCCAGCAGTTCGCTGACGAGGCTTTACGAGCAGTACTTC	CASSSLTRLYEQYF
NA	TRBJ2-1	TRBV4-1	NA	TGCGCCAGCAGCCAGCTTCCCGGGGAGCGCCCTGTGCAGTTCTTC	CASSQLPGERPVQFF
NA	TRBJ1-1	TRBV6-5	NA	TGTGCCAGCTGGAGCACTGAAGCTTTCTTT	CASWSTEAFF
NA	TRBJ1-1	TRBV20-1	NA	TGCAGTGCTAGAGATTTACTGAGCACTGAAGCTTTCTTT	CSARDLLSTEAFF
TRBD2	TRBJ2-7	TRBV3-1	NA	TGTGCCAGCAGCCAAGACCCGGGACTAGGAGCCTACGAGCAGTACTTC	CASSQDPGLGAYEQYF
NA	TRBJ2-7	TRBV20-1	NA	TGCAGTGCAAAACGTGACCGGGACTCATACTACGAGCAGTACTTC	CSAKRDRDSYYEQYF
TRBD2	TRBJ2-1	TRBV6-1	NA	TGTGCCGGCAGTGAGGGACTAGCGGATGCCTCCTACAATGAGCAGTTCTTC	CAGSEGLADASYNEQFF
TRBD1	TRBJ2-2	TRBV25-1	NA	TGTGCCAGCGCCGGGACAGGGGACAACACCGGGGAGCTGTTTTTT	CASAGTGDNTGELFF
NA	TRBJ2-3	TRBV6-4	once	TGTGCCAGCAGTGACTCGCCAGGCACAGATACGCAGTATTTT	CASSDSPGTDTQYF
NA	TRBJ2-1	TRBV12-3/TRBV12-4	NA	TGTGCCAGCACTCCCCGGGCTGATGAGCAGTTCTTC	CASTPRADEQFF
NA	TRBJ1-1	TRBV12-3/TRBV12-4	NA	TGTGCCAGCAGTTTGTATGAAGGGGGCACTGAAGCTTTCTTT	CASSLYEGGTEAFF
NA	TRBJ1-6	TRBV7-8	NA	TGTGCCAGCAGCTCAGGGGATCCGAATTCACCCCTCCACTTT	CASSSGDPNSPLHF
NA	TRBJ2-7	TRBV11-2	NA	TGTGCCAGCAGCTTAGGGGGGGCCGCCTGGGAGCAGTACTTC	CASSLGGAAWEQYF
TRBD1	TRBJ2-3	TRBV12-3/TRBV12-4	NA	TGTGCCAGCAATGGAGACGTCCCGGGACAGGCGCAGTATTTT	CASNGDVPGQAQYF
NA	TRBJ1-2	TRBV10-3	NA	TGTGCCACCAGTGACGAGACTAACTATGGCTACACCTTC	CATSDETNYGYTF
NA	TRBJ2-1	TRBV27	NA	TGTGCCAGCAGTTTATCAGGGTGGGGCGATGAGCAGTTCTTC	CASSLSGWGDEQFF
TRBD2	TRBJ2-7	TRBV4-1	NA	TGCGCCAGCAGCCTGGGACTAGCGGGGGAGGTTTCCTACGAGCAGTACTTC	CASSLGLAGEVSYEQYF
TRBD1	TRBJ2-5	TRBV28	NA	TGTGCCAGCAGTCCATTGGACAGGGGGCTATTGGAGACCCAGTACTTC	CASSPLDRGLLETQYF
NA	TRBJ1-1	TRBV20-1	NA	TGCAGTGCCCAATGGGGGAACACTGAAGCTTTCTTT	CSAQWGNTEAFF
NA	TRBJ2-1	TRBV27	once	TGTGCCAGCAGTTTACCGGCGGGTGAGCAGTTCTTC	CASSLPAGEQFF
NA	TRBJ2-1	TRBV7-2	NA	TGTGCCAGCAGAGGACCGGGGGCCTACAATGAGCAGTTCTTC	CASRGPGAYNEQFF
TRBD1	TRBJ2-7	TRBV5-1	NA	TGCGCCAGCAGTCCGGGGGACAGGGCATGGGACGAGCAGTACTTC	CASSPGDRAWDEQYF
NA	TRBJ1-1	TRBV7-9	few	TGTGCCAGCAGTGGCGGGGACACTGAAGCTTTCTTT	CASSGGDTEAFF
NA	TRBJ2-7	TRBV10-3	NA	TGTGCCATCGGACACTCCTACGAGCAGTACTTC	CAIGHSYEQYF
NA	TRBJ2-1	TRBV12-5	NA	TGTGCTAGTGCCTGGTCGACCGAGAACAAAAACTACAATGAGCAGTTCTTC	CASAWSTENKNYNEQFF
NA	TRBJ1-1	TRBV14	few	TGTGCCAGCAGCCAAGGCGGATCTGAAGCTTTCTTT	CASSQGGSEAFF
NA	TRBJ2-2	TRBV27	NA	TGTGCCAGCATCCACAGCGGGACAGGGAACACCGGGGAGCTGTTTTTT	CASIHSGTGNTGELFF
NA	TRBJ2-7	TRBV27	NA	TGTGCCAGCAGTCCTGGGCCCAGAATATCCTACGAGCAGTACTTC	CASSPGPRISYEQYF
NA	TRBJ2-7	TRBV9	few	TGTGCCAGCAGCGTAGCCGGACAGAGCTCCTACGAGCAGTACTTC	CASSVAGQSSYEQYF
TRBD2	TRBJ2-1	TRBV12-3/TRBV12-4	NA	TGTGCCAGCAGTTTCAGAGGGACTAGCGGGTACAATGAGCAGTTCTTC	CASSFRGTSGYNEQFF
NA	TRBJ2-7	TRBV5-1	NA	TGCGCCAGCAGCTTGATGGGGGGAGACGAGCAGTACTTC	CASSLMGGDEQYF
NA	TRBJ2-5	TRBV18	NA	TGTGCCAGCTCACCAAAAGACTCCTGGAGAGAGACCCAGTACTTC	CASSPKDSWRETQYF
TRBD1	TRBJ1-1	TRBV19	once	TGTGCCAGTAGTACCGACAGGGTCCGAGGCGACACTGAAGCTTTCTTT	CASSTDRVRGDTEAFF
NA	TRBJ2-7	TRBV20-1	NA	TGCAGTGCTAGACCATTAACAGGGACCTTCTCCTACGAGCAGTACTTC	CSARPLTGTFSYEQYF
NA	TRBJ1-2	TRBV21-1	NA	TGTGCCAGACCCATCAAAAGACAGGGGATCAAAGGCCCCTATGGCTACACCTTC	CARPIKRQGIKGPYGYTF
TRBD1	TRBJ1-4	TRBV7-9	few	TGTGCCAGCAGATTGGGACAGGGTAATGAAAAACTGTTTTTT	CASRLGQGNEKLFF